The TCR beta chain under discussion was sequenced for a study of blood T cells in healthy people across ages. The overall study: Capture by template switching was about one barcoded beta molecule per two T cells. The study's findings and limits: Expanded clonotype shifts may have been confounded, as the donors had an unknown CMV status. Whereas aged donors had fewer naive CD4+ cells, long-lived donors had more of them and higher diversity.

The V and J ends lost 3 bases and 6 bases, in that order; junction bases with no gene match: 6. Germline CDR1 and CDR2: SGHNT and YENEEA. The CDR3 is made up of 15 amino acids. With a J-beta primer mix and a sample-barcoded 5' primer, a second PCR ran about 7 to 12 cycles. TCRdb ran MiXCR on the 5' RACE reads and lists one entry per CDR3 protein. Of 850,000 to 1,000,000 distinct CDR3 sequences in the sample, 48% were seen once. This clonotype was observed a few times. Its antigen remains unknown. The source of this sequence is a man in his thirties or forties in good health. The chain links TRBV11-3 to TRBJ2-1; 9 positions match TRBD1. Sequencing input: blood. This chain's CDR3 is CASSFMGQGSNEQFF. DNA of the CDR3: TGTGCCAGCAGCTTCATGGGACAGGGAAGCAATGAGCAGTTCTTC. The complete variable domain, with remaining parts taken from reference TRBV11-3 and TRBJ2-1, reads EAGVVQSPRYKIIEKKQPVAFWCNPISGHNTLYWYLQNLGQGPELLIRYENEEAVDDSQLPKDRFSAERLKGVDSTLKIQPAELGDSAVYLCASSFMGQGSNEQFFGPGTRLTVL.